This T cell receptor beta chain was recovered during a study of T cell repertoires in cytomegalovirus infection. Study-wide background: Recently identified HLA-C-restricted CMV epitopes were among the peptides used. An indication of both CMV infection and matching HLA type came from public TCR beta signatures. Findings and caveats of the study: People with CMV and the relevant HLA were identified by cumulative public TCR beta family frequency. Clonotypes of TCR beta that were HLA-C-restricted and CMV-specific dominated the ex vivo response.

V lost 4 bases, J lost 0 bases, and 15 bases lay in between. Germline-derived CDR1 and CDR2 are SEHNR and FQNEAQ (reference sequence). The CDR3 totals 17 residues. TCRdb recomputed calls from the reads with MiXCR, one row per CDR3 protein. In the table there are about 350,000 distinct CDR3 sequences, roughly a third of which are singletons. This clonotype was seen a handful of times. Its antigen remains unidentified. The sample consisted of cultured PBMCs, taken from culture after CMV antigen stimulation. V usage is TRBV7-9 and J usage is TRBJ2-2; possible D gene TRBD2, 5 bases. The clonotype was recovered from a human donor in good health (CMV status not recorded). Some clones in this sample may be carry-over from other donors' samples. This CDR3 reads CASSSPSGLPNTGELFF. CDR3 in DNA: TGTGCCAGCAGCTCCCCCAGCGGCCTACCGAACACCGGGGAGCTGTTTTTT.